A selection of T cell receptor beta chains follows, all from one sample in a study of identifying expanded T cells in peripheral blood. Assay used: immunoSEQ multiplex PCR; TCRdb lists only in-frame clones, some missing. This table holds about 82,000 clones, about 87% found once. Specimen: blood. The origin of the receptors is a person between 18 and 75 years old in good health. The CDR3 runs from the conserved cysteine through the conserved F or W. Each record gives: clone size, V gene, D gene, J gene, CDR3 DNA, CDR3 protein. A D gene is named only where the DNA matches it firmly. A clone size is listed for some rows: how often the clone was seen (once, few, many), or a class if it is expanded.

clone size: .
V gene: TRBV10-3
D gene: .
J gene: TRBJ1-2
CDR3 DNA: TGTGCCATCTCTTATATCCAAGGAGACGGCTACACCTTC
CDR3 protein: CAISYIQGDGYTF

clone size: .
V gene: TRBV4-1
D gene: TRBD2
J gene: TRBJ2-3
CDR3 DNA: TGCGCCAGCATGACTAGCGGGAGCACAGATACGCAGTATTTT
CDR3 protein: CASMTSGSTDTQYF

clone size: .
V gene: TRBV2
D gene: .
J gene: TRBJ1-1
CDR3 DNA: TGTGCCAGCTGGGTCCAGGGGCCGCGTGAAGCTTTCTTT
CDR3 protein: CASWVQGPREAFF

clone size: once
V gene: TRBV14
D gene: TRBD2
J gene: TRBJ2-1
CDR3 DNA: TGTGCCAGCAGCCAAGATTTTTGGGGGAGGGCCCCGTACAATGAGCAGTTCTTC
CDR3 protein: CASSQDFWGRAPYNEQFF

clone size: .
V gene: TRBV5-1
D gene: TRBD1
J gene: TRBJ1-1
CDR3 DNA: TGCGCCAGCAGCTTGGACAGGACAGGTAACACTGAAGCTTTCTTT
CDR3 protein: CASSLDRTGNTEAFF

clone size: .
V gene: TRBV27
D gene: .
J gene: TRBJ2-7
CDR3 DNA: TGTGCCAGCAGTATGACGGTAAGCTCCTACGAGCAGTACTTC
CDR3 protein: CASSMTVSSYEQYF

clone size: .
V gene: TRBV5-5
D gene: TRBD2
J gene: TRBJ2-1
CDR3 DNA: TGTGCCAGCAGCTTGCAGGGACTAGCGGGAGGTCGTGAGCAGTTCTTC
CDR3 protein: CASSLQGLAGGREQFF

clone size: .
V gene: TRBV5-1
D gene: .
J gene: TRBJ2-6
CDR3 DNA: TGCGCCAGCAGCTTGGTCGGCAGGGTATCTGGGGCCAACGTCCTGACTTTC
CDR3 protein: CASSLVGRVSGANVLTF

clone size: .
V gene: TRBV7-9
D gene: .
J gene: TRBJ2-1
CDR3 DNA: TGTGCCAGCAGCCCCCAGGGGGGCTCCTACAATGAGCAGTTCTTC
CDR3 protein: CASSPQGGSYNEQFF

clone size: .
V gene: TRBV7-9
D gene: TRBD2
J gene: TRBJ2-2
CDR3 DNA: TGTGCCAGCAGCTTGCGATCTAGCGGGAGAGAAAACACCGGGGAGCTGTTTTTT
CDR3 protein: CASSLRSSGRENTGELFF

clone size: .
V gene: TRBV18
D gene: TRBD1
J gene: TRBJ1-2
CDR3 DNA: TGTGCCAGCTCACGGACAGGAATCGATGGCTACACCTTC
CDR3 protein: CASSRTGIDGYTF

clone size: .
V gene: TRBV6-5
D gene: TRBD2
J gene: TRBJ2-7
CDR3 DNA: TGTGCCGCCAAACCCGGGACTAGCGGGAGGTACGAGCAGTACTTC
CDR3 protein: CAAKPGTSGRYEQYF

clone size: .
V gene: TRBV7-4
D gene: TRBD1
J gene: TRBJ1-1
CDR3 DNA: TGTGCCAGCAGCTTATCTCCCCAGGGGGGAAACACTGAAGCTTTCTTT
CDR3 protein: CASSLSPQGGNTEAFF

clone size: .
V gene: TRBV11-3
D gene: TRBD2
J gene: TRBJ2-3
CDR3 DNA: TGTGCCAGCAGCCCTCGAGCGGGGTCTAGCACAGATACGCAGTATTTT
CDR3 protein: CASSPRAGSSTDTQYF

clone size: .
V gene: TRBV2
D gene: .
J gene: TRBJ2-7
CDR3 DNA: TGTGCCAGCGCCCCCAGGCTAGCGAGTTTCGAGCAGTACTTC
CDR3 protein: CASAPRLASFEQYF

clone size: .
V gene: TRBV7-9
D gene: .
J gene: TRBJ2-5
CDR3 DNA: TGTGCCAGCAGCTCGAGACAGAGGGTGTTCGGAGAGACCCAGTACTTC
CDR3 protein: CASSSRQRVFGETQYF

clone size: .
V gene: TRBV18
D gene: TRBD2
J gene: TRBJ2-1
CDR3 DNA: TGTGCCAACTCACCTAGCGGGCCTAACAATGAGCAGTTCTTC
CDR3 protein: CANSPSGPNNEQFF

clone size: .
V gene: TRBV6-5
D gene: .
J gene: TRBJ2-7
CDR3 DNA: TGTGCCAGCAGTTACGACCGGCTTTACGAGCAGTACTTC
CDR3 protein: CASSYDRLYEQYF

clone size: .
V gene: TRBV14
D gene: .
J gene: TRBJ2-7
CDR3 DNA: TGTGCCAGCAGCCAAACAGGGAACGAGCAGTACTTC
CDR3 protein: CASSQTGNEQYF

clone size: .
V gene: TRBV7-3
D gene: TRBD1
J gene: TRBJ2-2
CDR3 DNA: TGTGCCAGCAGCCGGAACCCTAGGGGGCTCAGGACCGGGGAGCTGTTTTTT
CDR3 protein: CASSRNPRGLRTGELFF

clone size: .
V gene: TRBV4-3
D gene: TRBD2
J gene: TRBJ2-1
CDR3 DNA: TGCGCCAGCAGAATTTGGACTAGTTCCTATGAGCAGTTCTTC
CDR3 protein: CASRIWTSSYEQFF

clone size: few
V gene: TRBV7-2
D gene: .
J gene: TRBJ2-7
CDR3 DNA: TGTGCCAGCAGCTTAGTCGCCGAGCAGTACTTC
CDR3 protein: CASSLVAEQYF